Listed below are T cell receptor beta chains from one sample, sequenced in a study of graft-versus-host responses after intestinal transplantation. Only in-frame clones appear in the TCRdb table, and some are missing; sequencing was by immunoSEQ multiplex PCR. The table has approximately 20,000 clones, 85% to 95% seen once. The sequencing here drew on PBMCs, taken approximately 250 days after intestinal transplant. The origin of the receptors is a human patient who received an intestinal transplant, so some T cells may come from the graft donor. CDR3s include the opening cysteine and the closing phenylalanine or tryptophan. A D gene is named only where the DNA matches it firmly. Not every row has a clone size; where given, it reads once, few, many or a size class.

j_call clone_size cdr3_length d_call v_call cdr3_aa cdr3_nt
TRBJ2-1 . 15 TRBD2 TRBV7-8 CASSSVAGLYNEQFF TGTGCCAGCAGCTCAGTAGCGGGACTCTACAATGAGCAGTTCTTC
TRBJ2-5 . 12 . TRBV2 CASSGYQETQYF TGTGCCAGCAGTGGATACCAAGAGACCCAGTACTTC
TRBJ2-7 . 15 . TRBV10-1 CASSEGVGTPYEQYF TGCGCCAGCAGTGAGGGAGTGGGGACCCCCTACGAGCAGTACTTC
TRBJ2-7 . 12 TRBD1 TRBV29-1 CSARTGGGEQYF TGCAGCGCCCGGACAGGGGGCGGCGAGCAGTACTTC
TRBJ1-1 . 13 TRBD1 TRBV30 CAWSVLGTGEAFF TGTGCCTGGAGTGTACTGGGGACAGGTGAAGCTTTCTTT
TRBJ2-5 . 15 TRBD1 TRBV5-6 CASSWGQGNQETQYF TGTGCCAGCAGCTGGGGACAGGGTAACCAAGAGACCCAGTACTTC
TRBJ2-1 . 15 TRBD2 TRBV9 CASSASGRGINEQFF TGTGCCAGCAGCGCTAGCGGGAGGGGGATCAATGAGCAGTTCTTC
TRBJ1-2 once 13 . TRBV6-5 CASSYGTFYGYTF TGTGCCAGCAGTTATGGGACATTCTATGGCTACACCTTC
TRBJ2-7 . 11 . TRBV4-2 CASSLGSEQYF TGTGCCAGCAGCCTAGGCTCCGAGCAGTACTTC
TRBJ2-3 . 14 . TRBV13 CASRGGSGPDTQYF TGTGCCAGCAGAGGAGGTAGCGGCCCAGATACGCAGTATTTT
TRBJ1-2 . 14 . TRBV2 CASSETSGMYGYTF TGTGCCAGCAGTGAAACGTCAGGGATGTACGGCTACACCTTC
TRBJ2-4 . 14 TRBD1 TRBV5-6 CASSGQGVENIQYF TGTGCCAGCAGCGGCCAGGGGGTGGAAAACATTCAGTACTTC
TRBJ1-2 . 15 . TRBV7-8 CASSLAWDRNYGYTF TGTGCCAGCAGCTTAGCCTGGGACCGCAACTATGGCTACACCTTC
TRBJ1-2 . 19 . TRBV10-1 CASSESGIGVGPCNYGYTF TGCGCCAGCAGTGAGTCTGGTATTGGGGTGGGGCCCTGTAACTATGGCTACACCTTC
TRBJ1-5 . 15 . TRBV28 CASSPPDPAEVPQHF TGTGCCAGCAGTCCACCGGACCCCGCCGAGGTGCCCCAGCATTTT
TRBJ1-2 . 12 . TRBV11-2 CASSLAGAGYTF TGTGCCAGCAGCTTAGCAGGGGCTGGCTACACCTTC
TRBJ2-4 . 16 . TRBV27 CASSLPLALAKNIQYF TGTGCCAGCAGTCTCCCGCTAGCGCTAGCCAAAAACATTCAGTACTTC
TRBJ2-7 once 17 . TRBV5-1 CASSLDPKRPFSYEQYF TGCGCCAGCAGCTTGGACCCAAAGAGGCCATTTTCCTACGAGCAGTACTTC
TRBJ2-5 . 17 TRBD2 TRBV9 CASSASPISGRTETQYF TGTGCCAGCAGCGCCTCCCCAATTAGCGGGAGGACAGAGACCCAGTACTTC
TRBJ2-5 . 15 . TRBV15 CATRAQAEYQETQYF TGTGCCACCAGGGCGCAGGCAGAGTACCAAGAGACCCAGTACTTC
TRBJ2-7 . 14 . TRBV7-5 CVRSLGDRAYEQYF TGTGTCAGAAGCTTAGGGGACAGGGCCTACGAGCAGTACTTC
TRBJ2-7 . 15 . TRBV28 CASSLVGLLTYEQYF TGTGCCAGCAGTTTGGTGGGACTCCTTACCTACGAGCAGTACTTC
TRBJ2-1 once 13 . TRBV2 CASSVIWGDEQFF TGTGCCAGCAGTGTCATCTGGGGCGATGAGCAGTTCTTC
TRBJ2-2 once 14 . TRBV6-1 CASVYTVNTGELFF TGTGCCAGCGTCTATACAGTCAACACCGGGGAGCTGTTTTTT
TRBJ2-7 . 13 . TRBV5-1 CASSSIGGYEQYF TGCGCCAGCAGTAGCATAGGAGGCTACGAGCAGTACTTC
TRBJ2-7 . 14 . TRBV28 CASTLGQGTYEQYF TGTGCCAGCACTCTTGGGCAGGGAACCTACGAGCAGTACTTC
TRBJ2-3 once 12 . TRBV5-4 CASSPTGDTQYF TGTGCCAGCAGCCCGACCGGAGATACGCAGTATTTT
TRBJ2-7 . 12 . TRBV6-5 CASSRTNYEQYF TGTGCCAGCAGTCGGACCAACTACGAGCAGTACTTC
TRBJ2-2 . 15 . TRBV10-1 CASSDGQGGTGELFF TGCGCCAGCAGTGATGGACAGGGAGGGACCGGGGAGCTGTTTTTT
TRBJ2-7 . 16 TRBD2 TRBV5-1 CASSTRTSGSSYEQYF TGCGCCAGCAGCACCCGGACTAGCGGGAGTTCCTACGAGCAGTACTTC
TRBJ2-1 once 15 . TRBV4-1 CASSQGPSSYNEQFF TGCGCCAGCAGCCAGGGGCCCAGCTCCTACAATGAGCAGTTCTTC
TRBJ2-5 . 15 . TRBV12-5 CASGFGVSVRETQYF TGTGCTAGTGGTTTTGGAGTCAGCGTTCGGGAGACCCAGTACTTC
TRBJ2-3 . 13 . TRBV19 CASSDGQTDTQYF TGTGCCAGCTCCGACGGACAAACAGATACGCAGTATTTT
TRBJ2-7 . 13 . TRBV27 CASSLGQPYEQYF TGTGCCAGCAGTTTAGGGCAGCCCTACGAGCAGTACTTC
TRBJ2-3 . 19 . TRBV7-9 CASSPSILTRPLGGDTQYF TGTGCCAGCAGCCCATCCATATTGACAAGGCCCCTTGGGGGGGATACGCAGTATTTT
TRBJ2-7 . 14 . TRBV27 CASSLSSGHYEQYF TGTGCCAGCAGTTTATCGTCTGGGCATTACGAGCAGTACTTC
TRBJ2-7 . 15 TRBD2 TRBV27 CASSYSTSGSYEQYF TGTGCCAGCAGTTACTCAACTAGCGGGAGCTACGAGCAGTACTTC
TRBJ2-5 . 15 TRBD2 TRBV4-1 CASSQDERERETQYF TGCGCCAGCAGCCAAGACGAGCGGGAGCGGGAGACCCAGTACTTC
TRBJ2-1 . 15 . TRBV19 CASSIQRSSYNEQFF TGTGCCAGTAGTATACAGCGCAGCTCCTACAATGAGCAGTTCTTC
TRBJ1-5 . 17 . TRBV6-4 CASSDSGSLNSNQPQHF TGTGCCAGCAGTGACTCGGGCAGTTTGAATAGCAATCAGCCCCAGCATTTT
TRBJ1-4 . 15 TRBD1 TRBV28 CASSSLGQGDEKLFF TGTGCCAGCAGTTCCCTCGGACAGGGGGATGAAAAACTGTTTTTT